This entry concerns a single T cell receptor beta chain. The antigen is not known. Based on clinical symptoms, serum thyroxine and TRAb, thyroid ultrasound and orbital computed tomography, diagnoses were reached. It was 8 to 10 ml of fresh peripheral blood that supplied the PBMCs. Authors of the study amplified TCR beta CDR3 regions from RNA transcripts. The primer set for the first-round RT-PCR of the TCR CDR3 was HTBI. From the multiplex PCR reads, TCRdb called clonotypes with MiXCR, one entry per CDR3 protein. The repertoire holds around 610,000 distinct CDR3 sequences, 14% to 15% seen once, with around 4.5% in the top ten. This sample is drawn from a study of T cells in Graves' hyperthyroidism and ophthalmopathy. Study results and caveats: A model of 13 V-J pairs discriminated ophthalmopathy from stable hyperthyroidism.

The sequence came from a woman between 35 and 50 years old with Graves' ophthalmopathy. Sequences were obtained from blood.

The CDR3 DNA reads as TGCAGCGTTGGAGTTGGGGGGACGGGTAGCAATCAGCCCCAGCATTTT. It yields the protein CSVGVGGTGSNQPQHF. V is TRBV29-1 and J is TRBJ1-5, with D maybe TRBD1 (5 bases). Trimming left V 4 bases short and J 0 bases short, with 16 bases between. This CDR3 region has 16 residues. Germline assignment: CDR1 SQVTM and CDR2 ANQGSEA.